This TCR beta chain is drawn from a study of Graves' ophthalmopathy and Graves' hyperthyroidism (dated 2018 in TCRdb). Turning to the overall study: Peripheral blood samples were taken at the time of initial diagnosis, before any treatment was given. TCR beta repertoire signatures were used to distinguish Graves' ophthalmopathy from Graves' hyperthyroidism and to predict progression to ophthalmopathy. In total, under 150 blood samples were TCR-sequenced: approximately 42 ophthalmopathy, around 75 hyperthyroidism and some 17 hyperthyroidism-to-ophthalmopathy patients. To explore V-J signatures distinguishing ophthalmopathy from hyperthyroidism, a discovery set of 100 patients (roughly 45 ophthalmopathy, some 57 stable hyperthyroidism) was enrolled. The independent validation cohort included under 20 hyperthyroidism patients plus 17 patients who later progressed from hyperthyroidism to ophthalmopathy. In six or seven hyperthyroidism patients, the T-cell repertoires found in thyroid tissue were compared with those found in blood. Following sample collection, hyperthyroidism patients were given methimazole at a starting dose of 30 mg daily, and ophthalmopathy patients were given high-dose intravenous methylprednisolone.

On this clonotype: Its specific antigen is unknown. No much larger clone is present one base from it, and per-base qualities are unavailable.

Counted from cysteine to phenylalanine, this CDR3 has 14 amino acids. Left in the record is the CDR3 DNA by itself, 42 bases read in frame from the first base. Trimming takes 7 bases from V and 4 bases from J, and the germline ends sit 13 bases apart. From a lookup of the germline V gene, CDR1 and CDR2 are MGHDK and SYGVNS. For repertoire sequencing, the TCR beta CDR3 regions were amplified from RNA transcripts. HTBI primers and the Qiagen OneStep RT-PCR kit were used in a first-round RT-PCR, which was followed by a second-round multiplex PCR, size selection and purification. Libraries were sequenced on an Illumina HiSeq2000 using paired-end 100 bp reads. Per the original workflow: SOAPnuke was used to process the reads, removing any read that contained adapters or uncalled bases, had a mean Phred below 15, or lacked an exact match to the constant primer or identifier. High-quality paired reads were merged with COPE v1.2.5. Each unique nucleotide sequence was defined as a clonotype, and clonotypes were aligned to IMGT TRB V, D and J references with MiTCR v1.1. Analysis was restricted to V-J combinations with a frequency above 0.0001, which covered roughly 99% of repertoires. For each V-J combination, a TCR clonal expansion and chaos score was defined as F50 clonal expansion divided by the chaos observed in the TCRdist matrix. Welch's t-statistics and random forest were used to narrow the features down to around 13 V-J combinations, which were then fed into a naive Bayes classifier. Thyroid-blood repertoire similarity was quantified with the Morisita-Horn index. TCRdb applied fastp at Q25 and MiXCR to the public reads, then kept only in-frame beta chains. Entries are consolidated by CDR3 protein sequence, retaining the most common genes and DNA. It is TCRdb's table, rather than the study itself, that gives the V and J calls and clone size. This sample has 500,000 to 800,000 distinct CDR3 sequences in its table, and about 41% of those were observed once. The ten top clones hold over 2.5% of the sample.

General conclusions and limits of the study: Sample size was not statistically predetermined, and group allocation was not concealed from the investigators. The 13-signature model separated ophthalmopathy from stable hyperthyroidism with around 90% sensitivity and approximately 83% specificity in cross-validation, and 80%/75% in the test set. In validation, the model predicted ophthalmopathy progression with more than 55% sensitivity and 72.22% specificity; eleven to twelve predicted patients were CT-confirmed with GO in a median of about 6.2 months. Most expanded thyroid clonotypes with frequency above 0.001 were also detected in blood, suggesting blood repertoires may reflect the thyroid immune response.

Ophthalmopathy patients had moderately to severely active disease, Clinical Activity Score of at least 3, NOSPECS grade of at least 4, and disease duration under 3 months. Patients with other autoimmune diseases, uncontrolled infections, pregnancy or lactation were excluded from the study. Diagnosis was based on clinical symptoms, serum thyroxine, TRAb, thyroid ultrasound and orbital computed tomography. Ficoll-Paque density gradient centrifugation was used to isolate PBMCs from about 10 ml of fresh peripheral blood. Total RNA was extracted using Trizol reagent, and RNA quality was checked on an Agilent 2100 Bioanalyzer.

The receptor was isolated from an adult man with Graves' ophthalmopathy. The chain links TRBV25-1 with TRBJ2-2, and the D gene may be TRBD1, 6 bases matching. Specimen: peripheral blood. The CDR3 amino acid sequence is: CASIQGSGTGELFF. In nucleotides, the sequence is TGTGCCAGCATACAGGGTAGTGGCACCGGGGAGCTGTTTTTT.